The text below deals with one TCR beta chain. Its specificity is unknown. Here immunoSEQ multiplex PCR was the method, and the copy in TCRdb shows in-frame clones only, minus some. This repertoire shows about 69,000 clones, nearly 90% found once; its top ten account for about 10%. This specimen belongs to a study of OX40 agonist ivuxolimab in advanced cancers. Study-wide context: The patients received agonistic anti-OX40 (CD134) antibody ivuxolimab. Dose-escalation cases comprised hepatocellular carcinoma, melanoma, renal cell or head and neck cancer.

The ends lost 7 bases at V and 0 bases at J; junction bases unmatched: 6. The CDR3 is made up of 15 amino acids. The germline gives CDR1 SGHRS, CDR2 YFSETQ. Points from the study as a whole: Dose levels from 0.1 to 3.0 mg/kg saw CD4+ and CD8+ blood T cells expand clonally by week 6. Expanded peripheral T cell antigen specificity was not determined.

The genes are TRBV5-1 and TRBJ2-2, with TRBD2 identical over 7 bases. The sample here was CD4+ or CD8+ T cells sorted from blood, taken in a trial of the OX40 agonist ivuxolimab. This clonotype was sampled from an adult with an advanced solid tumor such as melanoma, head and neck, liver or kidney cancer. In DNA, the CDR3 is TGCGCCAGCCGCAAGCGGGACTCGAACACCGGGGAGCTGTTTTTT. It is translated as CASRKRDSNTGELFF.